This T cell receptor (beta chain) derives from a study of T-cell reconstitution after alpha-beta-depleted transplantation in children. This clonotype has only a few counts. A library of TCRbeta sequences, prepared with unique molecular identifiers, was generated. TCRdb reprocessed the PCR reads with MiXCR, giving one entry per CDR3 protein. The sample records around 680,000 distinct CDR3 sequences, 16% being singletons. This CDR3 comprises 11 residues. The germline V gene has CDR1 GTSNPN and CDR2 SVGIG (reference sequence). Trimming removed 3 bases from V and 12 bases from J; junction bases left unmatched: 6.

The source was PBMCs from the stem cell graft donor, collected from the stem cell graft. The receptor comes from a human donor who donated a stem cell graft to a child with acute myeloid leukemia. The V call is TRBV30, the J call TRBJ1-1; 8 nucleotides align to TRBD1. The CDR3: CAWSQGAATFF. In DNA, the CDR3 is TGTGCCTGGAGCCAGGGGGCGGCAACTTTCTTT. The whole variable domain, filled in from reference TRBV30 and TRBJ1-1, reads SQTIHQWPATLVQPVGSPLSLECTVEGTSNPNLYWYRQAAGRGLQLLFYSVGIGQISSEVPQNLSASRPQDRQFILSSKKLLLSDSGFYLCAWSQGAATFFGQGTRLTVV.